A selection of T cell receptor beta chains follows, all from one sample in a study of tumor-infiltrating lymphocytes in localized non-small cell lung cancer. Profiled with immunoSEQ multiplex PCR; TCRdb holds only in-frame clones, not every one. The table records about 13,000 clones, 68% of them present only once. What was sequenced was lung tumor tissue. Receptors were obtained from a human donor with non-small cell lung cancer. CDR3s include the opening cysteine and the closing phenylalanine or tryptophan.

V,CDR3
TRBV27,CASRETGGNQPQHF
TRBV7-9,CASRTKGAGLAGDLTQYF
TRBV21-1,CASSNRNSYEQYF
TRBV7-9,CASSLGFERFEPYEQYF
TRBV14,CASSHRTSENNEQFF
TRBV2,CATAPGQGDVGELFF
TRBV6-5,CASSKQVSYNEQFF
TRBV19,CASGQVWEETQYF
TRBV5-4,CASSLGFERFEPYEQYF
TRBV30,CAWRDPGLVAGELFF
TRBV11-3,CASSKAGSGGEQFF
TRBV7-9,CASSSHGGNTEAFF